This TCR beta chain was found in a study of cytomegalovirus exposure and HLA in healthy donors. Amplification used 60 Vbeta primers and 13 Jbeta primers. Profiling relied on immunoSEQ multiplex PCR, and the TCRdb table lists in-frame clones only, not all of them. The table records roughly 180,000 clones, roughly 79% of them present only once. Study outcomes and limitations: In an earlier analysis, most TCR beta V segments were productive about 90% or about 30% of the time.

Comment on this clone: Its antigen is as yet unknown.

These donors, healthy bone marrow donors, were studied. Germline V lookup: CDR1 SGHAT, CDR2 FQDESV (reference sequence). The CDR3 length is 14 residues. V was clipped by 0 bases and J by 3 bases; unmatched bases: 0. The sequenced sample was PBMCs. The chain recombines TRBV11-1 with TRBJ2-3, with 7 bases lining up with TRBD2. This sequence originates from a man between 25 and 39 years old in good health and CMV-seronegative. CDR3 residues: CASSLAGGTDTQYF. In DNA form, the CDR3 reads TGTGCCAGCAGCTTAGCGGGAGGGACAGATACGCAGTATTTT.